This T cell receptor (beta chain) was documented in a study of T-cell memory formation after mild COVID-19. This clonotype was seen only a few times. One entry per CDR3 protein, called by TCRdb with MiXCR from the 5' RACE reads. The repertoire holds approximately 250,000 distinct CDR3 sequences, with roughly a sixth as singletons. The germline CDR1 and CDR2 sequences are DFQATT and SNEGSKA (reference sequence). The V and J ends lost 0 bases and 3 bases respectively, with 11 bases between them. This CDR3 contains 15 residues. This TCR derives from a man between 18 and 29 years old who had mild COVID-19 (a few samples of this study predate the infection). Cell type and time point are not known. Sequencing was carried out using PBMCs or a T cell subset sorted from them (not recorded which). This chain joins TRBV20-1 and TRBJ2-2; D perhaps matches TRBD2 (6 bases). The chain's CDR3 is CSARDLGEDTGELFF. The CDR3, as DNA: TGCAGTGCTAGAGATCTAGGGGAGGACACCGGGGAGCTGTTTTTT.